This T cell receptor (beta chain) emerged from a study of T-cell memory formation after mild COVID-19. Trimming cost V 10 bases and J 8 bases; bases outside gene matches: 10. Germline loops: CDR1 ENHRY, CDR2 SYGVKD. There are 14 residues in the CDR3. In TCRdb, the 5' RACE reads were re-called with MiXCR into one record per CDR3 protein. The data hold 300,000 to 400,000 distinct CDR3 sequences, with about 15% observed a single time. The sequenced material came from PBMCs or a T cell subset sorted from them (not recorded which). The V gene is TRBV10-3, the J gene TRBJ2-2; 10 bases fit TRBD1. The sequence derives from a man between 18 and 29 years old who had mild COVID-19 (a few samples of this study predate the infection). Cell type and time point are not known. CDR3 in amino acids: CATLGTGEAGELFF. The CDR3, as DNA: TGTGCCACCCTAGGGACAGGGGAGGCGGGGGAGCTGTTTTTT.